Here is one T cell receptor (beta chain) with its context. The antigen is undetermined. This sample was taken from a study of T cell clones after liver transplantation. Overall study: As an antigen-independent comparator, third-party-reactive TCRbeta sequences came from pre-transplant mixed lymphocyte reactions. Patients counted as tolerant after at least one year off all immunosuppression, enzymes not exceeding twice normal. Study-wide results and limits: Post-transplant, graft-donor-reactive CD4 TCRbeta sequences in blood dropped significantly in most of the 8 subjects.

Repertoires were generated with immunoSEQ multiplex PCR, while TCRdb's copy carries only in-frame clones and drops some. The top ten clones hold 2.1% of a sample with some 80,000 clones, 80% to 90% of them seen once. The CDR3 sequence is 18 residues long. Trimming took 0 bases from V and 7 from J, leaving 22 bases between them. CDR1 is LNHDA, CDR2 SQIVND, per germline (reference sequence). The chain has TRBV19 and TRBJ2-1, with a tentative D call TRBD1 (5 bases). This specimen consisted of CD4+ T cells from blood, obtained roughly 48 months after liver transplant. This clonotype was sampled from a human patient who received a liver transplant. Some T cells may arise from the graft donor. CDR3 loop: CASSIDRSGARPGNEQFF. The CDR3 DNA is TGTGCCAGTAGTATAGACCGGTCTGGGGCTAGGCCTGGAAATGAGCAGTTCTTC.